This is a list of T cell receptor beta chains from one sample in a study of OX40 agonist ivuxolimab in advanced cancers. Here immunoSEQ multiplex PCR was the method, and the copy in TCRdb shows in-frame clones only, minus some. Of almost 70,000 clones listed, roughly 90% are singletons. The material was CD4+ or CD8+ T cells sorted from blood, obtained in a trial of the OX40 agonist ivuxolimab. Receptor source: an adult with an advanced solid tumor such as melanoma, head and neck, liver or kidney cancer. CDR3s include the opening cysteine and the closing phenylalanine or tryptophan. Each record gives: CDR3 protein, V gene, J gene.

CASSQAPRGAGNEKLFF	TRBV4-1	TRBJ1-4
CASSVSLDLANEQFF	TRBV9	TRBJ2-1
CASSRAENEQFF	TRBV11-2	TRBJ2-1
CSVEDPRRAASYNEQFF	TRBV29-1	TRBJ2-1
CAISSNTDTQYF	TRBV10-3	TRBJ2-3
CATNRGTSNEKLFF	TRBV15	TRBJ1-4
CATSYRGRLDGYTF	TRBV15	TRBJ1-2
CASSPGPYGYTF	TRBV28	TRBJ1-2
CASSLAAGLGRYGYTF	TRBV7-9	TRBJ1-2
CASGASANTGELFF	TRBV28	TRBJ2-2
CSAQAVPEQYF	TRBV20-1	TRBJ2-7
CASRPGLQVNEQFF	TRBV5-4	TRBJ2-1
CASRTTDRGYGEQYF	TRBV6-5	TRBJ2-7
CASSRSTGANVLTF	TRBV5-1	TRBJ2-6
CASRPRRRNQPQHF	TRBV6-5	TRBJ1-5
CASSLWDGPTNEKLFF	TRBV11-1	TRBJ1-4
CASSLAGRSETQYF	TRBV4-1	TRBJ2-5
CASSLQTGIAETQYF	TRBV11-2	TRBJ2-5
CASSFVRGNWPQHF	TRBV27	TRBJ1-5
CASSPGRIGYQETQYF	TRBV18	TRBJ2-5
CASSPQQAEPIGQYF	TRBV18	TRBJ2-7
CASSLERYNEQFF	TRBV5-1	TRBJ2-1
CASSLLGGEQFF	TRBV7-9	TRBJ2-1
CASSLEPLTYEQYF	TRBV11-3	TRBJ2-7
CAITPYPNYGYTF	TRBV28	TRBJ1-2
CASSQRLTEAFF	TRBV11-2	TRBJ1-1
CASSLGPGGNTEAFF	TRBV5-1	TRBJ1-1
CASSGDADTQYF	TRBV7-8	TRBJ2-3
CASRPDLAGGEYEQYF	TRBV7-3	-
CASSGSQRKYNEQFF	TRBV2	TRBJ2-1
CASSLGPADYEQYF	TRBV5-1	TRBJ2-7